The sequence of this T cell receptor (beta chain) was determined in a study of cytomegalovirus exposure and HLA in healthy donors. The study's findings and limits: Productive status was seen about 90% or about 30% of the time for most TCR beta V segments in an earlier analysis.

PCR used 60 Vbeta primers and 13 Jbeta primers. Clones were read by immunoSEQ multiplex PCR, and TCRdb kept only the in-frame ones, dropping some. Among some 140,000 clones listed, approximately 80% were seen once. As to this clone: Its target is unknown.

This CDR3 region has 13 residues. The V gene's germline CDR1 is MNHEY and CDR2 SVGAGI. Trimming at V came to 6 bases and at J to 8 bases, leaving 8 bases not matched to a gene. This TCR was sampled from a woman between 18 and 29 years old in good health and CMV-seronegative. Sample: PBMCs. J is TRBJ1-2 and V is TRBV6-5, with 8 nucleotides matching TRBD1. CDR3 in DNA: TGTGCCAGCAGCTTAGACAGGGGTCGGGGCTACACCTTC. It yields the protein CASSLDRGRGYTF.